The rows below give T cell receptor beta chains drawn from one sample of a study of T cell changes during pregnancy in multiple sclerosis. Libraries were prepared by immunoSEQ multiplex PCR; TCRdb keeps only in-frame clonotypes and omits some of them. The sample contains some 29,000 clones, roughly nine tenths of which appear only once. The sample was CD8+ T cells from peripheral blood mononuclear cells, taken in the third trimester of pregnancy. All receptors derive from a female donor with multiple sclerosis, enrolled in a pregnancy study. CDR3s include the opening cysteine and the closing phenylalanine or tryptophan. Each record gives: V gene, J gene, clone size, D gene, CDR3 DNA, CDR3 protein. The D gene is left open where the match is weak. Some rows mark clone size as missing; the rest say once, few, many or name a class of expanded clone.

V gene: TRBV29-1
J gene: TRBJ2-3
clone size: -
D gene: TRBD1
CDR3 DNA: TGCAGCGTCAAACTTCCGGGACAGGAGACAGATACGCAGTATTTT
CDR3 protein: CSVKLPGQETDTQYF

V gene: TRBV9
J gene: TRBJ2-7
clone size: -
D gene: -
CDR3 DNA: TGTGCCAGCAGCGCTGGCGCTAGCTCGGCCTACGAGCAGTACTTC
CDR3 protein: CASSAGASSAYEQYF

V gene: TRBV7-3
J gene: TRBJ2-1
clone size: -
D gene: TRBD2
CDR3 DNA: TGTGCCAGCACCCCGCCAAGGCTAGCGGGAGTTGTCGATGAGCAGTTCTTC
CDR3 protein: CASTPPRLAGVVDEQFF

V gene: TRBV6-1
J gene: TRBJ1-5
clone size: -
D gene: -
CDR3 DNA: TGTGCCAGCGGGGCAGGACCCCAGCATTTT
CDR3 protein: CASGAGPQHF

V gene: TRBV4-2
J gene: TRBJ1-3
clone size: -
D gene: TRBD1
CDR3 DNA: TGTGCCAGCTTTGGCCCGGGACAGGAAAATTTCTCTGGAAACACCATATATTTT
CDR3 protein: CASFGPGQENFSGNTIYF

V gene: TRBV6-4
J gene: TRBJ2-3
clone size: -
D gene: -
CDR3 DNA: TGTGCCAGCAGTGACGGGGGGGCCACAGATACGCAGTATTTT
CDR3 protein: CASSDGGATDTQYF

V gene: TRBV9
J gene: TRBJ2-5
clone size: -
D gene: TRBD1
CDR3 DNA: TGTGCCAGCAGCGCCCAGGACAGGGCCTTTGAGACCCAGTACTTC
CDR3 protein: CASSAQDRAFETQYF

V gene: TRBV7-9
J gene: TRBJ2-5
clone size: -
D gene: TRBD2
CDR3 DNA: TGTGCCAGCAGCCCCCCCTTGGCACTAGCGGTTGATTCGGGCACCCAGTACTTC
CDR3 protein: CASSPPLALAVDSGTQYF

V gene: TRBV2
J gene: TRBJ2-1
clone size: -
D gene: -
CDR3 DNA: TGTGCCAGCAAGACAGGCTCCTACAATGAGCAGTTCTTC
CDR3 protein: CASKTGSYNEQFF

V gene: TRBV27
J gene: TRBJ1-2
clone size: -
D gene: -
CDR3 DNA: TGTGCCAGCAGTCCCCGGGGGGGGGCCCAGGGGGGCTACACCTTC
CDR3 protein: CASSPRGGAQGGYTF

V gene: TRBV7-8
J gene: TRBJ2-5
clone size: -
D gene: TRBD1
CDR3 DNA: TGTGCCAGCAGCCAAGACAGGGGGCCCATCAGAAGCCAGTACTTC
CDR3 protein: CASSQDRGPIRSQYF

V gene: TRBV10-3
J gene: TRBJ2-1
clone size: -
D gene: TRBD2
CDR3 DNA: TGTGCCATCAGTCCTAGCGGCTACAATGAGCAGTTCTTC
CDR3 protein: CAISPSGYNEQFF

V gene: TRBV6-6
J gene: TRBJ1-2
clone size: -
D gene: -
CDR3 DNA: TGTGCCAGCAGTTACTCTCAGCTAGATGGCTACACCTTC
CDR3 protein: CASSYSQLDGYTF

V gene: TRBV2
J gene: TRBJ2-7
clone size: -
D gene: -
CDR3 DNA: TGTGCCAGCACAGCCGGGTCCCCCCCGTGGGAGCAGTACTTC
CDR3 protein: CASTAGSPPWEQYF

V gene: TRBV7-9
J gene: TRBJ2-1
clone size: -
D gene: -
CDR3 DNA: TGTGCCAGCAGCTCTAGGATCGGGGAGTATGAGCAGTTCTTC
CDR3 protein: CASSSRIGEYEQFF

V gene: TRBV4-1
J gene: TRBJ2-2
clone size: -
D gene: -
CDR3 DNA: TGCGCCAGCAGCCAGGGGGCCTGGGAGCTGTTTTTT
CDR3 protein: CASSQGAWELFF

V gene: TRBV27
J gene: TRBJ2-2
clone size: once
D gene: TRBD1
CDR3 DNA: TGTGCCAGCAGTCCCAAGACAGGGCTTTACACCGGGGAGCTGTTTTTT
CDR3 protein: CASSPKTGLYTGELFF

V gene: TRBV19
J gene: TRBJ2-1
clone size: -
D gene: -
CDR3 DNA: TGTGCCAGTAGTCTTACTTTAGACAGTCTGTTCCAGTTCTTC
CDR3 protein: CASSLTLDSLFQFF

V gene: TRBV10-3
J gene: TRBJ1-5
clone size: -
D gene: -
CDR3 DNA: TGTGCCATCAGTTGGGGGGTAGGGGAGAGGCAGCCCCAGCATTTT
CDR3 protein: CAISWGVGERQPQHF

V gene: TRBV5-6
J gene: TRBJ1-1
clone size: -
D gene: -
CDR3 DNA: TGTGCCAGCAGCTATTCCACAGGGATCGACCCTGAAGCTTTCTTT
CDR3 protein: CASSYSTGIDPEAFF

V gene: TRBV2
J gene: TRBJ1-2
clone size: -
D gene: -
CDR3 DNA: TGTGCCAGCGGGGGGTATGGCTACACCTTC
CDR3 protein: CASGGYGYTF

V gene: TRBV10-3
J gene: TRBJ2-1
clone size: -
D gene: TRBD1
CDR3 DNA: TGTGCCATCAGTGCGACAGGGATATCCTACAATGAGCAGTTCTTC
CDR3 protein: CAISATGISYNEQFF

V gene: TRBV27
J gene: TRBJ2-7
clone size: -
D gene: -
CDR3 DNA: TGTGCCAGCAGTACCAGTTACGAGCAGTACTTC
CDR3 protein: CASSTSYEQYF

V gene: TRBV7-9
J gene: TRBJ1-5
clone size: -
D gene: -
CDR3 DNA: TGTGCCAGCAGCTTAGCAGGGGCCAACAATCAGCCCCAGCATTTT
CDR3 protein: CASSLAGANNQPQHF

V gene: TRBV27
J gene: TRBJ1-1
clone size: once
D gene: TRBD1
CDR3 DNA: TGTGCCACCCAGGGGGACAGGGGACAGAACACTGAAGCTTTCTTT
CDR3 protein: CATQGDRGQNTEAFF

V gene: TRBV11-2
J gene: TRBJ1-6
clone size: -
D gene: -
CDR3 DNA: TGTGCCAGCAGCTTAGGCGCAGGGTGGGATAATTCACCCCTCCACTTT
CDR3 protein: CASSLGAGWDNSPLHF

V gene: TRBV9
J gene: TRBJ1-2
clone size: -
D gene: TRBD1
CDR3 DNA: TGTGCCAGCAGCTCTAAGCCTCGGGACAGTCGATATTCCTACTATGGCTACACCTTC
CDR3 protein: CASSSKPRDSRYSYYGYTF

V gene: TRBV5-4
J gene: TRBJ2-7
clone size: -
D gene: -
CDR3 DNA: TGTGCCAGCAGCCCCGGGTCCATGGGTGCCGAGCAGTACTTC
CDR3 protein: CASSPGSMGAEQYF

V gene: TRBV7-3
J gene: TRBJ1-2
clone size: few
D gene: TRBD1
CDR3 DNA: TGTGCCAGCAGCCAAGAATCGACAGGGGTCTATGGCTACACCTTC
CDR3 protein: CASSQESTGVYGYTF

V gene: TRBV6-6
J gene: TRBJ2-7
clone size: once
D gene: TRBD2
CDR3 DNA: TGTGCCGCGGGACTAGCGGCCTACGAGCAGTACTTC
CDR3 protein: CAAGLAAYEQYF

V gene: TRBV11-2
J gene: TRBJ1-6
clone size: -
D gene: -
CDR3 DNA: TGTGCCAGCAGCTTAGGCGGGAATTCACCCCTCCACTTT
CDR3 protein: CASSLGGNSPLHF

V gene: TRBV14
J gene: TRBJ1-2
clone size: -
D gene: -
CDR3 DNA: TGTGCCAGCAGCCCCGGAGGCCCGGCGAACTATGGCTACACCTTC
CDR3 protein: CASSPGGPANYGYTF

V gene: TRBV2
J gene: TRBJ1-5
clone size: -
D gene: -
CDR3 DNA: TGTGCCAGCGGGCAACGTAGTCCAAATCAGCCCCAGCATTTT
CDR3 protein: CASGQRSPNQPQHF

V gene: TRBV15
J gene: TRBJ2-2
clone size: -
D gene: -
CDR3 DNA: TGTGCCACCAGCAGAGATAGAAGCACCGGGGAGCTGTTTTTT
CDR3 protein: CATSRDRSTGELFF

V gene: TRBV14
J gene: TRBJ2-3
clone size: once
D gene: TRBD1
CDR3 DNA: TGTGCCAGCAGCGGGGACAGGCGCGGAACAGATACGCAGTATTTT
CDR3 protein: CASSGDRRGTDTQYF

V gene: TRBV4-1
J gene: TRBJ1-1
clone size: -
D gene: -
CDR3 DNA: TGCGCCAGCAGCCAATATGGAGAAACTGAAGCTTTCTTT
CDR3 protein: CASSQYGETEAFF